Given below is one T cell receptor (beta chain) in context. The target antigen is unknown. The protocol was immunoSEQ multiplex PCR, while the TCRdb copy is restricted to in-frame clones and leaves out a portion. This table holds approximately 100,000 clones, about 85% found once. This entry comes from a study of OX40 agonist ivuxolimab in advanced cancers. The wider study: Ivuxolimab is an agonistic anti-OX40 (CD134) antibody, and patients were treated with it. Allowance was made for prior anti-PD-1, anti-PD-L1 or anti-CTLA-4 therapy, and roughly 39% had some. Study-wide results and limits: Fewer expanded clones were found on average in CD4+ than in CD8+ T cells.

Material: CD4+ or CD8+ T cells sorted from blood, obtained in a trial of the OX40 agonist ivuxolimab. This sequence originates from an adult with an advanced solid tumor such as melanoma, head and neck, liver or kidney cancer.

CDR3 in amino acids: CAWSAGGGKNEQFF. The CDR3, as DNA: TGTGCCTGGAGTGCCGGGGGCGGGAAGAATGAGCAGTTCTTC. The rearrangement links TRBV30 to TRBJ2-1; D may correspond to TRBD1 or TRBD2 (6 bases each). Germline CDR1 and CDR2: GTSNPN and SVGIG (reference sequence). The CDR3 is 14 residues long. Trimming removed 1 base from V and 7 bases from J, with 14 bases in between. Filled out from reference TRBV30 and TRBJ2-1, the complete variable domain reads SQTIHQWPATLVQPVGSPLSLECTVEGTSNPNLYWYRQAAGRGLQLLFYSVGIGQISSEVPQNLSASRPQDRQFILSSKKLLLSDSGFYLCAWSAGGGKNEQFFGPGTRLTVL.